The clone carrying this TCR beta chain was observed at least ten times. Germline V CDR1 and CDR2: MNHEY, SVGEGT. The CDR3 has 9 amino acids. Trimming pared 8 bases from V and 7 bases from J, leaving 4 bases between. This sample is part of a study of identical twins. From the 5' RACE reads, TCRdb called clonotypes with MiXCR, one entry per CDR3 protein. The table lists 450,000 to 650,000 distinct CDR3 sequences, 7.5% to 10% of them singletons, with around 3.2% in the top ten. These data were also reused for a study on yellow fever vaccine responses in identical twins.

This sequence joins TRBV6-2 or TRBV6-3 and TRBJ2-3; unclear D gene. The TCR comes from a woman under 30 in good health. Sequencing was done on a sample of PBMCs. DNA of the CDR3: TGTGCCAGCGAATATACGCAGTATTTT. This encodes CASEYTQYF.